The 9 T cell receptor beta chains below were found in one sample sequenced in a study of blood T cells in healthy people across ages. Primed by a sample-barcoded 5' primer and a J-beta primer mix, a second PCR proceeded for 7 to 11 cycles. TCRdb called the 5' RACE reads again in MiXCR, with one record for every CDR3 protein. The sample includes about a million distinct CDR3 sequences, about 48% of them seen just once. Sequenced sample: blood. These receptors all come from a man under 40 in good health.

The DNA for the CDR3 is TGCAGTGCTACGAATAGGGAGGGACTAGCGGGGCCTACCTACAATGAGCAGTTCTTC. It specifies CSATNREGLAGPTYNEQFF. This rearrangement joins TRBV20-1 to TRBJ2-1; 13 positions agree with TRBD2. The ends lost 4 bases at V and 2 bases at J; junction bases unmatched: 14. There are 19 residues in the CDR3. Germline CDR1 is DFQATT and CDR2 is SNEGSKA (reference sequence).

This clonotype came up once. V and J are TRBV18 and TRBJ1-1; D is perhaps TRBD1 (5 bases). The CDR3 totals 15 residues. Germline V gene sequence: CDR1 KGHSH, CDR2 LQKENI. V lost 3 bases to trimming and J lost 1 base, with 12 bases between them. The CDR3 DNA is TGTGCCAGCTCACCGGGACCCAGTGGGAACACTGAAGCTTTCTTT. It codes for CASSPGPSGNTEAFF.

V is TRBV5-1 and J is TRBJ2-4; D tentatively reads TRBD1 or TRBD2 (5 bases each). The germline V gene encodes CDR1 SGHRS and CDR2 YFSETQ. The CDR3 covers 16 residues. The germline V and J ends were trimmed by 2 bases and 0 bases, with 12 bases remaining between them. CDR3 in DNA: TGCGCCAGCAGCTTTCCCGGGACGGAAGCCAAAAACATTCAGTACTTC. This encodes CASSFPGTEAKNIQYF.

This clonotype was seen repeatedly, ten times or more. The genes are TRBV20-1 and TRBJ1-1, with unresolved D. The V end lost 6 bases, the J end lost 0 bases, and 14 bases lay between the germline ends. Germline V gene data show CDR1 as DFQATT and CDR2 as SNEGSKA (reference sequence). This CDR3 is built from 14 residues. For the CDR3, the DNA is TGCAGTGCAAAAACCCTAAATCTGAACACTGAAGCTTTCTTT. It yields the protein CSAKTLNLNTEAFF.

The chain couples TRBV11-1 to TRBJ2-1; no definite D call. The germline V and J ends were trimmed by 3 bases and 0 bases, with 6 bases remaining between them. Per the germline V gene, CDR1 is SGHAT and CDR2 is FQDESV (reference sequence). CDR3 length: 14 amino acids. The CDR3 nucleotides read TGTGCCAGCAGCTTCCCTCTCTCCTACAATGAGCAGTTCTTC. This codes for CASSFPLSYNEQFF.

This chain uses TRBV6-5 with TRBJ2-7, with 9 bases aligning to TRBD1. CDR1 and CDR2 from the germline V gene are MNHEY and SVGAGI. The CDR3 extends over 14 amino acids. V gave up 5 bases and J gave up 3 bases; unmatched junction bases: 5. In nucleotides, the CDR3 is TGTGCCAGCAGTCGGACAGGGGAGAACTACGAGCAGTACTTC. This translates into CASSRTGENYEQYF.

In its sample, this clonotype was seen a few times. This chain joins TRBV6-1 and TRBJ2-7; no clear D gene. CDR3 length: 11 residues. Germline V lookup: CDR1 MNHNS, CDR2 SASEGT. Deletions cut 5 bases from V and 2 bases from J, with 4 bases between. The CDR3 bases are TGTGCCAGCAGTTTACCCTACGAGCAGTACTTC. Translated, it gives CASSLPYEQYF.

The J gene is TRBJ2-3, the V gene TRBV6-2 or TRBV6-3, with TRBD2 matching 13 bases. The V gene end was trimmed by 2 bases and the J gene end by 6 bases; junction bases not matched to a gene: 11. CDR3 length equals 18 residues. Germline V CDR1 and CDR2: MNHEY, SVGEGT. In nucleotides, the CDR3 is TGTGCCAGCAGTTACCCTACTAGCGGGGGGGCCGGCCCTGATACGCAGTATTTT. Protein sequence: CASSYPTSGGAGPDTQYF.

This chain uses TRBV4-3 with TRBJ1-6; TRBD1 is a possible D gene (5 bases). CDR1 is LGHNA and CDR2 is YSLEER in the germline V gene. The V and J ends lost 0 bases and 9 bases respectively, with 12 bases between them. CDR3 length: 15 residues. CDR3 loop: CASSQDWQGSSPLHF. The DNA of the CDR3 is TGCGCCAGCAGCCAAGATTGGCAGGGTAGTTCACCCCTCCACTTT.